This passage covers 3 T cell receptor beta chains from one sample sequenced in a study of siplizumab effects on memory and regulatory T cells. The assay was immunoSEQ multiplex PCR, and TCRdb's table has in-frame clones only and misses some. The profile shows approximately 50,000 clones, roughly 93% of them singletons. The sequencing sample was made of CD8+ T cells sorted from blood. The origin of the receptors is a human donor in good health.

V and J are TRBV27 and TRBJ2-7; 8 nucleotides align to TRBD1. With V trimmed by 4 bases and J by 2 bases, 4 bases remained unmatched. The length of the CDR3 is 14 residues. Germline-derived CDR1 and CDR2 are MNHEY and SMNVEV (reference sequence). This chain's CDR3 is CASSWGDRTYEQYF. The CDR3 DNA follows: TGTGCCAGCAGTTGGGGGGACAGGACCTACGAGCAGTACTTC.

The V call is TRBV9, the J call TRBJ2-6; D possibly matches TRBD1 or TRBD2 (6 bases each). The germline CDR1 and CDR2 sequences are SGDLS and YYNGEE. V lost 2 bases to trimming and J lost 0 bases, with 18 bases between them. CDR3 length: 19 residues. The CDR3 DNA reads TGTGCCAGCAGCGTTAACAGGGCCCAGGGAGGCTCTGGGGCCAACGTCCTGACTTTC. This translates into CASSVNRAQGGSGANVLTF.

This clone showed up just once. The chain's CDR3 is CASSLTPRDSSYNEQFF. The DNA of the CDR3 is TGTGCCAGCAGCTTAACCCCCAGGGACTCCTCCTACAATGAGCAGTTCTTC. The rearrangement links TRBV7-6 to TRBJ2-1, with a weak D call TRBD2 (6 bases). Germline CDR1 SGHVS, CDR2 FNYEAQ. The CDR3 is 17 residues long. V was trimmed by 2 bases and J by 0 bases, leaving 14 bases between them.